This T cell receptor (beta chain) was found in a study of cytomegalovirus exposure and HLA in healthy donors. Both 60 Vbeta primers and 13 Jbeta primers went into the PCR. TCRdb's copy holds only in-frame clones and misses some; the assay was immunoSEQ multiplex PCR. The sample lists more than 110,000 clones, approximately 70% occurring once. Per the germline V gene, CDR1 is MDHEN and CDR2 is SYDVKM. Losses at the gene ends were 2 bases for V and 4 bases for J; bases not matched to a gene: 14. The CDR3 loop spans 18 amino acids. Study results and limitations: For cytomegalovirus status, the classifier reportedly gave diagnoses with high specificity and sensitivity. Excluded: some indistinguishable V segments such as TRBV6-2 and TRBV6-3. Cytomegalovirus-associated TCR beta chains were listed, numbering 164. Later on, a genetic analysis was performed. It linked a missense variant in DCLRE1C with V- and J-gene trimming of TCR beta.

Remarks on this clone: What it binds is unknown.

This clonotype was sampled from a woman in her sixties or seventies in good health and CMV-seropositive. Sequencing was done on a sample of PBMCs. The chain carries TRBV28 and TRBJ1-5; 7 nucleotides agree with TRBD1. The DNA for the CDR3 is TGTGCCAGCAGTTTACTAAACAGGGGCCAGTTTCGTAATCAGCCCCAGCATTTT. Translated: CASSLLNRGQFRNQPQHF.